The entry that follows covers one T cell receptor beta chain sequence. Antigen specificity is unknown. The data originate from a study of cytomegalovirus exposure and HLA in healthy donors. Study conclusions and caveats: Certain indistinguishable V segments, among them TRBV6-2 and TRBV6-3, were excluded.

The PCR employed 60 Vbeta primers together with 13 Jbeta primers. TCRdb's table, derived via immunoSEQ multiplex PCR, lists solely in-frame clones and lacks some. The sample carries fewer than 150,000 clones, roughly 75% recorded once. Germline CDR1 and CDR2: MGHRA and YSYEKL. Trimming pared 6 bases from V and 1 base from J, leaving 13 bases between. CDR3 length: 14 residues. This receptor was identified in a man aged 35 to 55 in good health and CMV-seropositive. This chain uses TRBV4-1 with TRBJ2-7; D may be TRBD2 (5 bases). The specimen was PBMCs. CDR3 sequence: CASSVTGNSYEQYF. The CDR3 coding sequence is TGCGCCAGCAGTGTTACCGGGAATTCCTACGAGCAGTACTTC.